The rows below give T cell receptor beta chains drawn from one sample of a study of STAT5B mutations in CD4+ large granular lymphocyte leukemia. Profiled with immunoSEQ multiplex PCR; TCRdb holds only in-frame clones, not every one. The table has fewer than 35,000 clones, about 71% seen once; the top ten hold approximately 1.9%. The sample consisted of CD4+ T cells from blood buffy coats. All receptors come from a human donor in good health. Both conserved end residues are part of each CDR3.

V	J	CDR3
TRBV5-6	TRBJ2-7	CASRFNRGEQYF
TRBV5-6	TRBJ1-1	CASSRSSPEAFF
TRBV7-3	TRBJ2-7	CASSLLRVTPYEQYF
TRBV27	TRBJ1-6	CASSGGTGRDFSPLHF
TRBV29-1	TRBJ1-2	CSVVWQGEGYTF
TRBV19	TRBJ1-6	CASSTWTGGTGSPLHF
TRBV20-1	TRBJ2-7	CSAGSDYEQYF
TRBV6-1	TRBJ2-7	CASSEGTATIYEQYF
TRBV29-1	TRBJ2-7	CSVVTGTGVQYF
TRBV25-1	TRBJ1-2	CASSPQGIGYTF
TRBV9	TRBJ2-2	CASSVDRFRPQSGTGELFF
TRBV4-2	TRBJ2-3	CASSRLKGPDTQYF
TRBV4-1	TRBJ2-3	CASSQEGTSGGTDTQYF
TRBV15	TRBJ2-5	CATSRDPVGGGQETQYF
TRBV27	TRBJ2-5	CASSPRRVGGETQYF
TRBV5-6	TRBJ1-6	CASSLIAGGSPLHF
TRBV5-4	TRBJ2-1	CASSLGLAGYNEQFF
TRBV2	TRBJ1-1	CASSGILKNTEAFF
TRBV4-1	TRBJ2-3	CASSRGDAGPSTDTQYF
TRBV7-2	TRBJ1-2	CASSPPGGRVYGYTF
TRBV14	TRBJ2-1	CASSQDRLANNEQFF
TRBV6-6	TRBJ2-1	CASSTDKPRRFF
TRBV19	TRBJ1-5	CASSSLGTGPFQPQHF
TRBV5-1	TRBJ2-3	CASRNAAGGGTDTQYF
TRBV7-9	TRBJ1-1	CASSGSNTEAFF
TRBV4-3	TRBJ1-6	CASSQEDNSPLHF
TRBV6-5	TRBJ1-1	CASSSTRDRGQMAFF
TRBV19	TRBJ2-3	CASSTGGASTDTQYF
TRBV6-5	TRBJ1-3	CASSRGTGRDTIYF
TRBV7-8	TRBJ2-7	CASSLGWFEQYF
TRBV2	TRBJ1-1	CASTRDGYEAFF
TRBV21-1	TRBJ1-2	CASSSGTGSDYGYTF
TRBV9	TRBJ1-4	CASSGGPATNEKLFF
TRBV7-8	TRBJ1-5	CASSLSRGRGQPQHF
TRBV7-8	TRBJ2-7	CASSRHRLAGNYEQYF
TRBV6-5	TRBJ1-4	CASSYPGMGEKLFF
TRBV4-3	TRBJ2-3	CASSQALGALVLTGSTDTQYF
TRBV6-5	TRBJ2-7	CASERRLGASYEQYF
TRBV6-6	TRBJ2-3	CASSSTDTQYF
TRBV19	TRBJ1-2	CASSKTRTVYGYTF
TRBV19	TRBJ1-2	CASIPGQGHGYTF
TRBV5-6	TRBJ2-7	CASSGWGRGRESYEQYF
TRBV5-1	TRBJ2-1	CASSLEASSYNEQFF
TRBV11-2	TRBJ1-2	CASSFGGNYGYTF
TRBV9	TRBJ2-2	CASSSRGELFF
TRBV10-3	TRBJ1-1	CAIRTDTGNTEAFF
TRBV4-3	TRBJ2-7	CASSQAPGGGTQYF
TRBV19	TRBJ2-7	CASSMASGAYEQYF